The rows below give T cell receptor beta chains drawn from one sample of a study of cytomegalovirus exposure and HLA in healthy donors. Data came from immunoSEQ multiplex PCR; TCRdb stores just in-frame clones and leaves some out. Across about 200,000 clones, the top ten clones capture roughly 0.98% of the sample. The sample consisted of PBMCs. The receptors come from a woman in her 30s in good health and CMV-seropositive. CDR3s include the opening cysteine and the closing phenylalanine or tryptophan.

CDR3aa	v_gene	j_gene
CASSYLSGANVLTF	TRBV6-5	TRBJ2-6
CASSLDLRRTGQRETQYF	TRBV7-6	TRBJ2-5
CASSGPGTGNTEAFF	TRBV6-1	TRBJ1-1
CASSLDRGGGSYEQYF	TRBV11-2	TRBJ2-7
CASSARNTEAFF	TRBV10-2	TRBJ1-1
CASSLDQGSYEQYF	TRBV5-4	TRBJ2-7
CASSLETGAEYNEQFF	TRBV5-4	TRBJ2-1
CSVESRQANTEAFF	TRBV29-1	TRBJ1-1
CASSVATVSGLSSGNTIYF	TRBV9	TRBJ1-3
CASSIFDFGVDGYTF	TRBV2	TRBJ1-2
CASSIRQGYTEAFF	TRBV19	TRBJ1-1
CASSYGTGMLDTEAFF	TRBV6-5	TRBJ1-1